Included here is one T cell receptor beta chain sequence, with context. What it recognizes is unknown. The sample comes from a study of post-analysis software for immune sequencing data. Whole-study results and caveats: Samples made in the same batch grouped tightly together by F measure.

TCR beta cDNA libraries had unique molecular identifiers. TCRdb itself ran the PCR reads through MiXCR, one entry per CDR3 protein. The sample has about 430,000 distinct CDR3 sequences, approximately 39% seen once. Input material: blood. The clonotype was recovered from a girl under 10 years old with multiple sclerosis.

CDR3 DNA: TGCAGTGCTAGAGACAGACTAGCGGCAAGCTACGAGCAGTACTTC. Translated: CSARDRLAASYEQYF. The J gene is TRBJ2-7, the V gene TRBV20-1; TRBD2 agrees at 9 bases. Germline assignment: CDR1 DFQATT and CDR2 SNEGSKA (reference sequence). The V segment lost 0 bases and the J segment 3 bases; nucleotides outside the gene matches: 6. This CDR3 spans 15 amino acids.